One sample yielded the 30 T cell receptor beta chains listed below, sequenced in a study of identical twins. Each CDR3 protein gets one entry after TCRdb re-called the 5' RACE reads with MiXCR. The sample shows fewer than 650,000 distinct CDR3 sequences, just over 7% of them seen only once. Separately, the same data were catalogued under a study of yellow fever vaccine responses in identical twins.

Specimen: PBMCs. Receptor source: a woman younger than 35 in good health.

The chain has TRBV6-5 and TRBJ2-7; D is ambiguous. This CDR3 comprises 16 residues. V was shortened by 2 bases and J by 0 bases, with 14 bases between the two germline ends. CDR1 and CDR2 (germline): MNHEY, SVGAGI. CDR3: CASSYERTVSSYEQYF. CDR3 bases: TGTGCCAGCAGTTACGAGCGAACGGTTAGCTCCTACGAGCAGTACTTC.

This sequence joins TRBV24-1 and TRBJ1-2; no definite D call. Trimming pared 4 bases from V and 8 bases from J, leaving 10 bases between. Germline V gene data show CDR1 as KGHDR and CDR2 as SFDVKD. The length of the CDR3 is 12 residues. The CDR3 reads CATSDNRYGYTF. The CDR3 nucleotides read TGTGCCACCAGTGACAACAGATACGGCTACACCTTC.

This clonotype has ten or more counts. V is TRBV7-8 and J is TRBJ2-4; D gene uncertain. Trimming took 5 bases from V and 8 from J, leaving 13 bases between them. The germline gives CDR1 SGHVS, CDR2 FQNEAQ. This CDR3 region has 13 residues. Here the CDR3 DNA reads TGTGCCAGCAGCGCGAGACTTGCGGACATTCAGTACTTC. This codes for CASSARLADIQYF.

The chain joins TRBV5-6 to TRBJ2-5; D is perhaps TRBD2 (5 bases). The CDR3 spans 13 residues. Germline V lookup: CDR1 SGHDT, CDR2 YYEEEE. The V end lost 1 base, the J end lost 5 bases, and 9 bases lay between the germline ends. CDR3 sequence reads: CASSLFRGETQYF. The CDR3 DNA reads as TGTGCCAGCAGCTTGTTTCGGGGTGAGACCCAGTACTTC.

This clonotype was seen more than once but under ten times. The chain carries TRBV5-1 and TRBJ1-1, with 10 bases lining up with TRBD1. The length of the CDR3 is 16 residues. The trim removed 4 bases at V and 4 bases at J, leaving 10 bases unmatched. From germline, CDR1 is SGHRS and CDR2 YFSETQ. CDR3 DNA sequence: TGCGCCAGCAGCCGTCCCGGGACAGGGGACAGCACTGAAGCTTTCTTT. As protein: CASSRPGTGDSTEAFF.

This chain connects TRBV7-2 to TRBJ2-7, with a tentative D call TRBD2 (6 bases). Trimming stripped 3 bases from V and 4 bases from J, with 13 bases between. This CDR3 spans 14 amino acids. Per the germline V gene, CDR1 is SGHTA and CDR2 is FQGNSA. CDR3 coding DNA: TGTGCCAGCAGCTTGTCTTGGGGGGAGTACGAGCAGTACGTC. Translated: CASSLSWGEYEQYV.

The gene calls are TRBV10-1 and TRBJ2-5; 7 bases match TRBD1. Germline V gene lookup returns CDR1 WNHNN and CDR2 SYGVQD (reference sequence). Germline trimming cut 0 bases from V and 2 bases from J; bases unmatched to any gene: 0. The CDR3 length is 14 residues. The DNA of the CDR3 is TGCGCCAGCAGTGAGTCCAGGGGGCAAGAGACCCAGTACTTC. It encodes CASSESRGQETQYF.

The chain carries TRBV6-1 and TRBJ2-5, with unresolved D. Germline-derived CDR1 and CDR2 are MNHNS and SASEGT. V lost 4 bases to trimming and J lost 2 bases, with 8 bases between them. This CDR3 has 13 amino acids. CDR3 in DNA: TGTGCCAGCAGTGGCCAGTTGCAAGAGACCCAGTACTTC. Its translation: CASSGQLQETQYF.

This clonotype was picked up a small number of times. This sequence joins TRBV4-2 and TRBJ2-4; 8 positions agree with TRBD2. V was clipped by 5 bases and J by 6 bases; unmatched bases: 6. The germline gives CDR1 LGHNA, CDR2 YNFKEQ. This CDR3 spans 14 amino acids. CDR3 sequence: CASSGSAGGNIQYF. The CDR3 bases are TGTGCCAGCAGCGGTTCGGCGGGAGGAAACATTCAGTACTTC.

This clonotype was seen ten or more times. The chain links TRBV2 to TRBJ2-2; D not resolved. Germline V gene lookup returns CDR1 SNHLY and CDR2 FYNNEI. The V and J ends lost 3 bases and 0 bases respectively, with 11 bases between them. The length of the CDR3 is 16 residues. The DNA for the CDR3 is TGTGCCAGCAGTGACAGGAATATCGCGAACACCGGGGAGCTGTTTTTT. Amino acids: CASSDRNIANTGELFF. The variable domain in full, completed from reference TRBV2 and TRBJ2-2, reads EPEVTQTPSHQVTQMGQEVILRCVPISNHLYFYWYRQILGQKVEFLVSFYNNEISEKSEIFDDQFSVERPDGSNFTLKIRSTKLEDSAMYFCASSDRNIANTGELFFGEGSRLTVL.

This clonotype appeared many times. This chain links TRBV9 with TRBJ2-2, with D possibly being TRBD2 (6 bases). Trimming removed 7 bases from V and 0 bases from J, with 13 bases in between. The CDR3 is made up of 15 amino acids. CDR1 and CDR2 from the germline V gene are SGDLS and YYNGEE. CDR3 coding DNA: TGTGCCAGCCAAACGACTAGTTCGAACACCGGGGAGCTGTTTTTT. Residues: CASQTTSSNTGELFF.

This clonotype was counted only a few times. This chain uses TRBV6-5 with TRBJ2-5; 13 bases are shared with TRBD2. Germline assignment: CDR1 MNHEY and CDR2 SVGAGI. V trimming: 4 bases; J trimming: 1 base; junction bases outside the gene matches: 12. CDR3 size: 19 residues. The CDR3 DNA follows: TGTGCCAGCAGTTCGGGACTAGCGGGGACCTCAACCCTCCAAGAGACCCAGTACTTC. Translating it yields CASSSGLAGTSTLQETQYF.

V usage is TRBV5-1 and J usage is TRBJ2-1; 10 bases map to TRBD2. Germline V gene data show CDR1 as SGHRS and CDR2 as YFSETQ. The CDR3 runs 15 residues. Trimming removed 1 base from V and 6 bases from J; junction bases left unmatched: 4. CDR3 coding DNA: TGCGCCAGCAGCTTGTGGCGACTAGCGGGCAATGAGCAGTTCTTC. Translation gives CASSLWRLAGNEQFF.

The chain employs TRBV6-5 and TRBJ1-2, with D possibly matching TRBD1 (5 bases). CDR3 length: 14 amino acids. In germline, CDR1 is MNHEY, CDR2 SVGAGI. Trimming shortened V by 4 bases and J by 0 bases, and 9 bases separated the two germline ends. The CDR3 nucleotides are TGTGCCAGCAGTTCGGGGGAGACTAACTATGGCTACACCTTC. This gives the protein CASSSGETNYGYTF.

This clonotype appeared many times. The chain joins TRBV29-1 to TRBJ2-1; 10 bases match TRBD2. Germline V CDR1 and CDR2: SQVTM, ANQGSEA. This CDR3 has 13 residues. V was clipped by 6 bases and J by 7 bases; unmatched bases: 6. In DNA form, the CDR3 reads TGCAGCGTCGAAATAGCGGGGGGTAATGAGCAGTTCTTC. Its protein is CSVEIAGGNEQFF.

This clonotype has a count of ten or more. This chain uses TRBV6-1 with TRBJ2-4, with D possibly TRBD2 on 6 matching bases. V was cut by 5 bases and J by 6 bases, with 17 bases left in between. This CDR3 spans 15 amino acids. CDR1 MNHNS and CDR2 SASEGT come from the germline V gene. The CDR3 spells CASSRTSGTGNIQYF. Here the CDR3 DNA reads TGTGCCAGCAGTCGGACTTCCGGGACTGGAAACATTCAGTACTTC.

In this sample, this clonotype turned up a few times. The CDR3 coding sequence is TGCGCCAGCAGCTTGGCTGGACAGGAGTGGAGTGAGCAGTTCTTC. It is translated as CASSLAGQEWSEQFF. The rearrangement links TRBV5-1 to TRBJ2-1; 7 nucleotides agree with TRBD1. J gave up 9 bases and V 0 bases, and 9 bases lay outside the gene matches. This CDR3 comprises 15 residues. Germline V lookup: CDR1 SGHRS, CDR2 YFSETQ.

This clonotype was found many times. The chain has TRBV12-3 or TRBV12-4 and TRBJ1-1; 7 positions match TRBD1. The CDR3 covers 15 residues. Trimming took 6 bases from V and 0 from J; bases not matched to a gene: 7. CDR3 protein: CASSTDRAMNTEAFF. The CDR3 nucleotides are TGTGCCAGCAGCACTGACAGGGCCATGAACACTGAAGCTTTCTTT.

This clonotype was observed a handful of times. The chain recombines TRBV5-1 with TRBJ2-2; the D is unclear. Looked up from germline, CDR1 is SGHRS and CDR2 is YFSETQ. V was shortened by 4 bases and J by 2 bases, with 12 bases between the two germline ends. There are 15 residues in the CDR3. CDR3 bases: TGCGCCAGCAGCGACGGACCCTCCAACACCGGGGAGCTGTTTTTT. It translates to CASSDGPSNTGELFF.

This clonotype was seen a few times. V gene TRBV28 combines with J gene TRBJ2-2, with 9 bases lining up with TRBD2. Germline V gene sequence: CDR1 MDHEN, CDR2 SYDVKM. V lost 2 bases, J lost 4 bases, and 5 bases stayed unmatched. The CDR3 is made up of 16 amino acids. CDR3 sequence reads: CASSLIAGGSTGELFF. CDR3 DNA sequence: TGTGCCAGCAGTTTAATTGCGGGGGGGAGCACCGGGGAGCTGTTTTTT.

The chain employs TRBV20-1 and TRBJ2-2, with D tentatively TRBD2 (5 bases). The V gene lost 6 bases and the J gene lost 4 bases, with 18 bases spanning the gap. Germline assignment: CDR1 DFQATT and CDR2 SNEGSKA (reference sequence). The CDR3 loop spans 15 amino acids. CDR3 sequence reads: CSAEPGKPFTGELFF. As DNA, the CDR3 is TGCAGTGCGGAACCGGGAAAACCGTTCACCGGGGAGCTGTTTTTT.

This clonotype was observed many times. J is TRBJ1-2 and V is TRBV29-1, with D perhaps matching TRBD1 (6 bases). The length of the CDR3 is 13 residues. The V end was cut by 7 bases, the J end by 2 bases, with 14 bases between. The germline V gene has CDR1 SQVTM and CDR2 ANQGSEA. The DNA for the CDR3 is TGCAGCGCCCCCGGGAGGGGGAACTATGGCTACACCTTC. Translation gives CSAPGRGNYGYTF.

This clonotype was counted many times. The rearrangement links TRBV6-5 to TRBJ2-5, with D maybe TRBD1 (6 bases). Germline CDR1 reads MNHEY; CDR2 reads SVGAGI. The CDR3 is 14 residues long. V was pared by 2 bases and J by 2 bases, with 9 bases between. Here the CDR3 reads CASSYGQLQETQYF. The CDR3 DNA is TGTGCCAGCAGTTACGGACAGTTACAAGAGACCCAGTACTTC.

This clonotype was counted ten times or more. The V and J genes are TRBV27 and TRBJ2-6; maybe TRBD2 (5 bases). Trimming left V 8 bases short and J 0 bases short, with 11 bases between. CDR1 and CDR2 from the germline V gene are MNHEY and SMNVEV (reference sequence). CDR3 size: 15 residues. The CDR3 region has the DNA TGTGCCAGCCGGACGGGAAGCTCTGGGGCCAACGTCCTGACTTTC. It yields the protein CASRTGSSGANVLTF.

This clonotype has a count of ten or more. In nucleotides, the CDR3 is TGTGCCAGCGGCGGGGGATACTCTGGAAACACCATATATTTT. Protein: CASGGGYSGNTIYF. The V gene is TRBV28, the J gene TRBJ1-3, with a tentative D call TRBD1 (5 bases). CDR3 length: 14 amino acids. Germline V gene sequence: CDR1 MDHEN, CDR2 SYDVKM. V was cut by 8 bases and J by 0 bases, with 11 bases left in between.

This clonotype was recorded a few times. The V call is TRBV19, the J call TRBJ1-5; D may be TRBD1 (6 bases). Trimming left V 2 bases short and J 4 bases short, with 15 bases between. This CDR3 comprises 16 residues. From germline, CDR1 is LNHDA and CDR2 SQIVND (reference sequence). The CDR3 sequence is CASSILGTLRNQPQHF. The CDR3 coding sequence is TGTGCCAGTAGTATACTCGGGACACTTCGTAATCAGCCCCAGCATTTT.

The rearrangement links TRBV7-2 to TRBJ2-1; 8 bases map to TRBD1. CDR3 length: 15 residues. Germline V gene lookup returns CDR1 SGHTA and CDR2 FQGNSA. With V trimmed by 3 bases and J by 4 bases, 5 bases remained unmatched. For the CDR3, the DNA is TGTGCCAGCAGCTTTAGTCGGGACAGGTACAATGAGCAGTTCTTC. This sequence encodes CASSFSRDRYNEQFF.

This chain uses TRBV6-1 with TRBJ1-5; perhaps TRBD1 as D (5 bases). Trimming left V 6 bases short and J 7 bases short, with 13 bases between. Germline V gene data show CDR1 as MNHNS and CDR2 as SASEGT. The CDR3 is 13 amino acids. The CDR3 is CASRQGLGQPQHF. The DNA of the CDR3 is TGTGCCAGCAGGCAGGGCTTAGGCCAGCCCCAGCATTTT.

This clonotype showed up many times. The rearrangement links TRBV12-3 or TRBV12-4 to TRBJ2-3; TRBD1 matches 8 bases. V gave up 7 bases and J gave up 1 base; unmatched junction bases: 7. The CDR3 sequence is 15 residues long. CDR3 in amino acids: CASNQGQGRTDTQYF. The DNA of the CDR3 is TGTGCCAGCAACCAAGGACAGGGTCGCACAGATACGCAGTATTTT.

This clonotype has only a few counts. This chain joins TRBV6-1 and TRBJ2-2; 8 bases align to TRBD1. Germline values: CDR1 MNHNS, CDR2 SASEGT. CDR3 length equals 17 residues. With V trimmed by 3 bases and J by 7 bases, 13 bases remained unmatched. CDR3 region: CASSERTGINGLGELFF. In DNA, the CDR3 is TGTGCCAGCAGTGAGAGGACAGGGATTAATGGGCTCGGGGAGCTGTTTTTT.